Listed below are T cell receptor beta chains from one sample, sequenced in a study of cytomegalovirus exposure and HLA in healthy donors. Generated by immunoSEQ multiplex PCR, the TCRdb table keeps only in-frame clones and is missing some. The sample holds tens of thousands of clones, 76% seen once. Sequencing was performed on PBMCs. These receptors were taken from a male donor in good health and CMV-seronegative. Each CDR3 is given with its conserved first and last residue. A D gene is named only where the DNA matches it firmly. Clone size is not always given. Where it is, it says once, few, many or a class for expanded clones.

clone_size j_call cdr3_length d_call v_call cdr3_nt cdr3_aa
NA TRBJ1-2 15 TRBD1 TRBV19 TGTGCCAGTAGCCAAGGACAGGGGAAGGGCTATGGCTACACCTTC CASSQGQGKGYGYTF
NA TRBJ2-7 14 TRBD1 TRBV18 TGTGCCAGCTCACTCTCTCAGGGGGCCTACGAGCAGTACTTC CASSLSQGAYEQYF
NA TRBJ2-7 19 TRBD2 TRBV27 TGTGCCAGCAGCCCCAGCGGTCTAGCGGTACTACCAAGCTCCTACGAGCAGTACTTC CASSPSGLAVLPSSYEQYF
NA TRBJ2-7 14 TRBD1 TRBV30 TGTGCCTGGAGTGTAATGTCAGGGGGCTACGAGCAGTACTTC CAWSVMSGGYEQYF
NA TRBJ1-5 18 NA TRBV10-2 TGCGCCAGCAGTGTGATCTCGCAGGGCGGCAGGAGCCATCAGCCCCAGCATTTT CASSVISQGGRSHQPQHF
NA TRBJ1-2 14 NA TRBV28 TGTGTCATTTCTGCCAGGAATTCGCTCTATGGCTACACCTTC CVISARNSLYGYTF
NA TRBJ2-5 12 NA TRBV7-9 TGTGCCAGCAGCGACAGTCAAGAGACCCAGTACTTC CASSDSQETQYF
once TRBJ1-5 14 NA TRBV4-3 TGCGCCAGCAGCCAAGGGGCAGGGATTACCCCCCAGCATTTT CASSQGAGITPQHF
NA TRBJ2-1 14 TRBD2 TRBV6-4 TGTGCCAGCAGTGAGGCGGGGGGCTACAATGAGCAGTTCTTC CASSEAGGYNEQFF
NA TRBJ1-5 16 TRBD1 TRBV5-5 TGTGCCAGCAGCGTTCGAGGACAGGGGGCTGATCAGCCCCAGCATTTT CASSVRGQGADQPQHF
NA TRBJ1-5 18 TRBD1 TRBV7-8 TGTGCCAGCAGCCAGGGACCTGGGACAGGGAGTAGCAATCAGCCCCAGCATTTT CASSQGPGTGSSNQPQHF
few TRBJ1-5 14 TRBD1 TRBV10-3 TGTGCCATCAGTCAGGGACAGACCAATCAGCCCCAGCATTTT CAISQGQTNQPQHF
NA TRBJ1-1 15 NA TRBV7-3 TGTGCCAGCAGCTTACTCAGGACTGCGAACACTGAAGCTTTCTTT CASSLLRTANTEAFF
NA TRBJ2-7 14 NA TRBV5-4 TGCGCCAGCAGCCAAACCTTAGACAACTACGAGCAGTACTTC CASSQTLDNYEQYF
NA TRBJ2-7 14 TRBD1 TRBV6-5 TGTGCCAGCAGTTCCGGACAGGCTACTTACGAGCAGTACTTC CASSSGQATYEQYF
NA TRBJ1-3 16 TRBD1 TRBV5-4 TGTGCCAGCAGCTCGGGACAGGGGGACTCTGGAAACACCATATATTTT CASSSGQGDSGNTIYF
NA TRBJ2-7 14 NA TRBV30 TGTGCCTGGAGTGTAGTCAGCGCCGCGGGCGAGCAGTACTTC CAWSVVSAAGEQYF
NA TRBJ1-2 14 NA TRBV29-1 TGCAGCGTGGCGGGACTACTGGGGTACTATGGCTACACCTTC CSVAGLLGYYGYTF
NA TRBJ2-3 12 NA TRBV10-1 TGCGCCAGCAGTGATCAGGGTGATACGCAGTATTTT CASSDQGDTQYF
NA TRBJ2-1 16 NA TRBV27 TGTGCCAGCAGTTCGCAATCGGGGGGCTGGGCCGATGAGCAGTTCTTC CASSSQSGGWADEQFF
NA TRBJ2-3 11 NA TRBV2 TGTGCTTCGTCGGGGGTCGATACGCAGTATTTT CASSGVDTQYF
NA TRBJ2-5 15 TRBD1 TRBV27 TGTGCCAGCAGTTCCGTCCGGACAGGGCAAGAGACCCAGTACTTC CASSSVRTGQETQYF
NA TRBJ1-1 13 TRBD1 TRBV18 TGTGCCAGCTCACCTGGACAGGCTGCTGAAGCTTTCTTT CASSPGQAAEAFF
NA TRBJ1-1 15 NA TRBV19 TGCGCCAGTAGTACCCCCAGCAGGGTAGGTACTGAAGCTTTCTTT CASSTPSRVGTEAFF
few TRBJ1-4 16 TRBD1 TRBV28 TGTGCCAGCAGTTCGACAGGGGCTAAATTAAATGAAAAACTGTTTTTT CASSSTGAKLNEKLFF